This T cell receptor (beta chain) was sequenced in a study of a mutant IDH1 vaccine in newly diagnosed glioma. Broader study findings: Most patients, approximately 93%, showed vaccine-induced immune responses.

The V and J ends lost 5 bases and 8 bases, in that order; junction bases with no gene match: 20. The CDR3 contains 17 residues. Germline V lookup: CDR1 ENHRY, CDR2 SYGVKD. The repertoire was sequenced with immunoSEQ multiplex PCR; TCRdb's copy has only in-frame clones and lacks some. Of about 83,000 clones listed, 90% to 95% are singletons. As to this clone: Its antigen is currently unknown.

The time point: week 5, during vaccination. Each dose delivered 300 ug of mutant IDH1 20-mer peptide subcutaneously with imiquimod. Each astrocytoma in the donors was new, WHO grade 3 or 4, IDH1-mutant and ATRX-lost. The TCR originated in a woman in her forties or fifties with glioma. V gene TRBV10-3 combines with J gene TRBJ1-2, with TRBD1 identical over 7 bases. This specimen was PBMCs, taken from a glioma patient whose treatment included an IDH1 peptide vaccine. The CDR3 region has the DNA TGTGCCATCAGTTCTCCCAGCCCTTCCAGGGGGGCTGCCGGCTACACCTTC. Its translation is CAISSPSPSRGAAGYTF.